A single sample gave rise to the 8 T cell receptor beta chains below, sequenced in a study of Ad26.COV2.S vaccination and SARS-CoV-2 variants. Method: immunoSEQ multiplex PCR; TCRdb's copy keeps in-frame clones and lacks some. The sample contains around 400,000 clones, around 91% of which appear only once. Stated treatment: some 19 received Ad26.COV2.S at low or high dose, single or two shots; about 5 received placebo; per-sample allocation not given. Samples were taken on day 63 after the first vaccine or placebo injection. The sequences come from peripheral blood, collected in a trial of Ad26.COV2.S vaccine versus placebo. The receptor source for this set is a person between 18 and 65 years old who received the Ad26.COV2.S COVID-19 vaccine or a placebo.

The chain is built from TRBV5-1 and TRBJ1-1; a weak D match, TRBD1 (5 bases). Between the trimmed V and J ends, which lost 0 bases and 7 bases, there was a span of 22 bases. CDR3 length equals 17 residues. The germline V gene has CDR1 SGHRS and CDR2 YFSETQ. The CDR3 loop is CASSLGGTGANGGEAFF. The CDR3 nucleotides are TGCGCCAGCAGCTTGGGAGGGACCGGAGCTAACGGGGGTGAAGCTTTCTTT.

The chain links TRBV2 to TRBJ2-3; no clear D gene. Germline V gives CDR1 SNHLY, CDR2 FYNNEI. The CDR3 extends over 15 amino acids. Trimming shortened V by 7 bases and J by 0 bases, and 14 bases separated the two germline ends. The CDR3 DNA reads TGTGCCAGCAAAGAGAGCACACGGAGCACAGATACGCAGTATTTT. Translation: CASKESTRSTDTQYF.

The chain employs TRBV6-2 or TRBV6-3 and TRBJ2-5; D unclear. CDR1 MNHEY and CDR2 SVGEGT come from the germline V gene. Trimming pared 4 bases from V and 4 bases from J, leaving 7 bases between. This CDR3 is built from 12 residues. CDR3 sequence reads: CASSFDGETQYF. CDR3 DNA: TGTGCCAGCAGTTTTGACGGAGAGACCCAGTACTTC.

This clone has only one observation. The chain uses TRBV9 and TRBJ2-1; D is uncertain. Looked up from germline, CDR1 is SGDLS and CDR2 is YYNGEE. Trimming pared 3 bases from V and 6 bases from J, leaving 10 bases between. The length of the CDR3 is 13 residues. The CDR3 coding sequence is TGTGCCAGCAGCGCAGACCCCGTCAATGAGCAGTTCTTC. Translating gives CASSADPVNEQFF. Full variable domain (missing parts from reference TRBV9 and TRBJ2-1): DSGVTQTPKHLITATGQRVTLRCSPRSGDLSVYWYQQSLDQGLQFLIQYYNGEERAKGNILERFSAQQFPDLHSELNLSSLELGDSALYFCASSADPVNEQFFGPGTRLTVL.

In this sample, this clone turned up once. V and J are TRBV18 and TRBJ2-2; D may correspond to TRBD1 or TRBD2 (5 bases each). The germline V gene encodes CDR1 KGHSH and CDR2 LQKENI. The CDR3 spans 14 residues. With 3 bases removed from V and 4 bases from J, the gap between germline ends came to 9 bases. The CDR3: CASSPVRGTGELFF. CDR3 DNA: TGTGCCAGCTCACCCGTGAGGGGCACCGGGGAGCTGTTTTTT.

CDR3 sequence reads: CASSLGTGGEQYF. The CDR3 nucleotides read TGTGCCAGCAGCTTGGGGACAGGGGGCGAGCAGTACTTC. V usage is TRBV7-6 and J usage is TRBJ2-5, with 11 bases that match TRBD1. The DNA end favors TRBJ2-7, so the J call may be wrong. CDR1 and CDR2 (germline): SGHVS, FNYEAQ. The CDR3 is 13 residues long.

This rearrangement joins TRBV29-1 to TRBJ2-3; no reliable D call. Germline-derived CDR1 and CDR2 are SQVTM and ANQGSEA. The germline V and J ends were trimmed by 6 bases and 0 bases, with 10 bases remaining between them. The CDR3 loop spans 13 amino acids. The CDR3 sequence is CSVPYESTDTQYF. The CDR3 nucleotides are TGCAGCGTCCCCTATGAGAGCACAGATACGCAGTATTTT.

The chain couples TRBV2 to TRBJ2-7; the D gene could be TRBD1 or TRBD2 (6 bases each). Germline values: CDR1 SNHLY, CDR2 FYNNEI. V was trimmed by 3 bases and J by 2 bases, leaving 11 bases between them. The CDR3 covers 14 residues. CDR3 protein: CASSEGGAAYEQYF. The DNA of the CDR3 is TGTGCCAGCAGTGAGGGGGGCGCAGCCTACGAGCAGTACTTC.